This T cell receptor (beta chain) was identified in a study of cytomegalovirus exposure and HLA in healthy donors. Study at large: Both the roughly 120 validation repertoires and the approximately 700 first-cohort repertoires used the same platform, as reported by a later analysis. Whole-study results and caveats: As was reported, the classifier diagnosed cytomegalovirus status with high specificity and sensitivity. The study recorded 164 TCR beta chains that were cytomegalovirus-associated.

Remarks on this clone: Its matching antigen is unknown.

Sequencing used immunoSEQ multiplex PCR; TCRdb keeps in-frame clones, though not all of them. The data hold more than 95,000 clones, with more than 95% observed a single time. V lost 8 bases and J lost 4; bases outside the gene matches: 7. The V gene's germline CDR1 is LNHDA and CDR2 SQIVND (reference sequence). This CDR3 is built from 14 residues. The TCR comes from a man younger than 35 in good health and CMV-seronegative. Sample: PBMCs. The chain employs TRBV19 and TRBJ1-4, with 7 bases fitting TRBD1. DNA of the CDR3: TGTGCCAGTCAAAGGGACAGCCATAATGAAAAACTGTTTTTT. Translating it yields CASQRDSHNEKLFF. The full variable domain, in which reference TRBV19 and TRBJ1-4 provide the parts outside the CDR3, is DGGITQSPKYLFRKEGQNVTLSCEQNLNHDAMYWYRQDPGQGLRLIYYSQIVNDFQKGDIAEGYSVSREKKESFPLTVTSAQKNPTAFYLCASQRDSHNEKLFFGSGTQLSVL.